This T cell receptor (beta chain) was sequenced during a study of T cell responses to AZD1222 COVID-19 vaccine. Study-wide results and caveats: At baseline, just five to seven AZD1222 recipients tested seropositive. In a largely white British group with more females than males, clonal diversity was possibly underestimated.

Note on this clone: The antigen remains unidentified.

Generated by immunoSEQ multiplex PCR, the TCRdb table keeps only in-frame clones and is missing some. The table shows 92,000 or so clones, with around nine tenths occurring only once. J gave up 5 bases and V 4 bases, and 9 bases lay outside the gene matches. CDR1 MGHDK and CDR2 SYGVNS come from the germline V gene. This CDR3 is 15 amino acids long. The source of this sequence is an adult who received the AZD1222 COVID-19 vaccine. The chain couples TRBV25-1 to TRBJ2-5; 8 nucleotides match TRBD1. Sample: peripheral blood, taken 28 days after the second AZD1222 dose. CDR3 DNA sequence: TGTGCCAGCAGTGTCCCGGGACAGGCGGGGGAGACCCAGTACTTC. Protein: CASSVPGQAGETQYF.